This TCR beta chain was observed in a study of CD8 T cells in Susac syndrome. The CDR3 has 15 residues. The V gene's germline CDR1 is DFQATT and CDR2 SNEGSKA (reference sequence). Trimming cost V 5 bases and J 2 bases, with 16 bases left between them. As controls, healthy donors matched for age and sex were used. The authors negatively isolated CD8+ and CD4+ T cells and FACS-enriched TEMRA cells. Roughly 0.45 to 1 ug RNA was reverse transcribed with random hexamers. Multiplex immunoSEQ PCR targeted 54 Vbeta and 13 Jbeta TCR beta segments. TCRdb passed the immunoSEQ multiplex PCR reads through MiXCR, listing each CDR3 protein once. This sample carries around 200,000 distinct CDR3 sequences, around 95% of them seen once, and the ten largest clones take about 0.095%.

The sequence came from a human donor in good health. The sequenced sample was CD4+ T cells from PBMCs. The V call is TRBV20-1, the J call TRBJ2-4; possibly TRBD2 for D (5 bases). In DNA, the CDR3 is TGCAGTGCTCCCGCAGCCGGGGTATCCAAAAACATTCAGTACTTC. This translates into CSAPAAGVSKNIQYF.